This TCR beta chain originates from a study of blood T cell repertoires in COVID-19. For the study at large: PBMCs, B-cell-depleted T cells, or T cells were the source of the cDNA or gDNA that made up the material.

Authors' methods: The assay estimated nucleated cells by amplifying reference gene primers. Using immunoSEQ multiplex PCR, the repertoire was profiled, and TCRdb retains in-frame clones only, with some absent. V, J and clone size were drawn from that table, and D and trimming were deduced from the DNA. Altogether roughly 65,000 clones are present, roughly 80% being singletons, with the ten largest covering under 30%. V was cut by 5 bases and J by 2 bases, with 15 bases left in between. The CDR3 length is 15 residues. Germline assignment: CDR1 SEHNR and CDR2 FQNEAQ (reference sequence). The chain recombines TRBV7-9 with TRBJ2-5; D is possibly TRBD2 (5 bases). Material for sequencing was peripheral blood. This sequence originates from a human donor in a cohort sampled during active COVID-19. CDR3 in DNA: TGTGCCAGCAGCCCCGGGAACGGCGGTCAAGAGACCCAGTACTTC. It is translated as CASSPGNGGQETQYF.